The 26 T cell receptor beta chains below come from one sample, sequenced in a study of OX40 agonist ivuxolimab in advanced cancers. The library was prepared using the immunoSEQ multiplex PCR assay. TCRdb obtained this table from immuneACCESS and retained in-frame rearrangements with V and J assigned. These tables miss some clones; where compared with another copy, unresolved V genes account for less than half of the shortfall, and the remainder is unexplained. The sample profile shows over 50,000 clones; almost 85% of them were found once. The biggest ten clones account for roughly 4.5% of the sample. The sequenced sample was CD4+ or CD8+ T cells sorted from blood, obtained in a trial of the OX40 agonist ivuxolimab. All receptors come from an adult with an advanced solid tumor such as melanoma, head and neck, liver or kidney cancer.

The CDR3 loop reads CASSRVRDSEAFF. The CDR3 DNA sequence: TGTGCCAGTAGTAGGGTCCGGGACAGCGAAGCTTTCTTT. The chain employs TRBV19 and TRBJ1-1, with TRBD1 identical over 7 bases. With V trimmed by 4 bases and J by 8 bases, 7 bases remained unmatched. CDR1 LNHDA and CDR2 SQIVND come from the germline V gene (reference sequence). This CDR3 has 13 amino acids.

J is TRBJ2-5 and V is TRBV5-4; D gene ambiguous. Germline V gene sequence: CDR1 SGHNT, CDR2 YYREEE (reference sequence). This CDR3 comprises 14 residues. V lost 2 bases and J lost 2, with 10 bases in between. CDR3 sequence: CASSFQGPQETQYF. CDR3 bases: TGTGCCAGCAGCTTCCAAGGTCCGCAAGAGACCCAGTACTTC.

This clone appeared a single time. The chain recombines TRBV4-2 with TRBJ2-7, with 7 bases lining up with TRBD2. The CDR3 consists of 14 residues. J lost 5 bases, V lost 4 bases, and 8 bases had no gene match. Germline-derived CDR1 and CDR2 are LGHNA and YNFKEQ. CDR3 loop: CASSPESGTNEQYF. The DNA for the CDR3 is TGTGCCAGCAGCCCCGAATCCGGGACTAACGAGCAGTACTTC.

The chain carries TRBV5-4 and TRBJ1-2; 8 bases are shared with TRBD1. With 0 bases clipped from V and 4 bases from J, the junction kept 14 bases outside the gene matches. The CDR3 contains 18 residues. Germline V CDR1 and CDR2: SGHNT, YYREEE (reference sequence). CDR3: CASSLAVETGGSGYGYTF. For the CDR3, the DNA is TGTGCCAGCAGCTTGGCCGTAGAAACAGGGGGGAGCGGCTATGGCTACACCTTC.

The J gene is TRBJ2-7, the V gene TRBV29-1; the D call may be TRBD1 or TRBD2 (5 bases each). The CDR3 has 15 residues. Germline V gene data show CDR1 as SQVTM and CDR2 as ANQGSEA. Trimming stripped 6 bases from V and 0 bases from J, with 18 bases between. CDR3 coding DNA: TGCAGCGTGAGCTCCGGGACGGGGAGCTCCTACGAGCAGTACTTC. Translated, it gives CSVSSGTGSSYEQYF.

The gene calls are TRBV19 and TRBJ1-1; TRBD1 is a possible D gene (5 bases). Trimming removed 1 base from V and 2 bases from J, with 11 bases in between. The germline gives CDR1 LNHDA, CDR2 SQIVND (reference sequence). The CDR3 totals 15 residues. This chain's CDR3 is CASSIVGVRNTEAFF. In nucleotides, the CDR3 is TGTGCCAGTAGTATAGTGGGGGTCAGAAACACTGAAGCTTTCTTT.

The V gene is TRBV5-5, the J gene TRBJ2-3; perhaps TRBD2 as D (5 bases). Germline V gives CDR1 SGHKS, CDR2 YYEKEE (reference sequence). The V and J ends lost 2 bases and 2 bases respectively, with 21 bases between them. The CDR3 spans 18 residues. DNA for the CDR3: TGTGCCAGCAGCTTCTTCAACGAGACTATCGACTACACAGATACGCAGTATTTT. Amino acid sequence: CASSFFNETIDYTDTQYF.

This clone was seen just once. This sequence joins TRBV5-1 and TRBJ1-1, with D uncertain. This CDR3 region has 13 residues. V was trimmed by 4 bases and J by 1 base, leaving 8 bases between them. The germline CDR1 and CDR2 sequences are SGHRS and YFSETQ. CDR3 nucleotide sequence: TGCGCCAGCAGCAATGACAAGAACACTGAAGCTTTCTTT. Translation: CASSNDKNTEAFF.

The V gene is TRBV5-4, the J gene TRBJ2-6; TRBD2 aligns across 15 bases. With V trimmed by 0 bases and J by 3 bases, 4 bases remained unmatched. The CDR3 is 19 residues long. From germline, CDR1 is SGHNT and CDR2 YYREEE (reference sequence). The CDR3 DNA is TGTGCCAGCAGCTTGGATGGGACTAGCGGGAGGAATGGGGCCAACGTCCTGACTTTC. Protein: CASSLDGTSGRNGANVLTF.

The chain combines TRBV6-6 with TRBJ1-2; D call uncertain. The germline CDR1 and CDR2 sequences are MNHNY and SVGAGI (reference sequence). The V and J ends lost 0 bases and 7 bases respectively, with 12 bases between them. The CDR3 length is 14 residues. In DNA, the CDR3 is TGTGCCAGCAGTTACTCTGGGTTTGATGTTGGCTACACCTTC. Protein product: CASSYSGFDVGYTF.

The chain couples TRBV4-1 to TRBJ2-2; TRBD2 matches at 12 bases. J was trimmed by 0 bases and V by 9 bases; bases with no gene match: 5. This CDR3 has 16 residues. Germline V gene lookup returns CDR1 MGHRA and CDR2 YSYEKL. For the CDR3, the DNA is TGCGCCAGGGGCCTAGCGGGAGGGCCGAACACCGGGGAGCTGTTTTTT. Translation: CARGLAGGPNTGELFF.

V gene TRBV2 combines with J gene TRBJ1-5, with 8 bases lining up with TRBD1. Germline trimming cut 4 bases from V and 2 bases from J; bases unmatched to any gene: 4. The CDR3 has 15 residues. CDR1 is SNHLY and CDR2 is FYNNEI in the germline V gene. CDR3 residues: CASSGTGGGNQPQHF. The CDR3 bases are TGTGCCAGCAGTGGAACAGGGGGAGGCAATCAGCCCCAGCATTTT. Combining the CDR3 with reference TRBV2 and TRBJ1-5 gives the whole variable domain EPEVTQTPSHQVTQMGQEVILRCVPISNHLYFYWYRQILGQKVEFLVSFYNNEISEKSEIFDDQFSVERPDGSNFTLKIRSTKLEDSAMYFCASSGTGGGNQPQHFGDGTRLSIL.

The chain employs TRBV7-2 and TRBJ2-5, with 8 bases that match TRBD1. V was pared by 5 bases and J by 11 bases, with 16 bases of the junction left unmatched. Germline loops: CDR1 SGHTA, CDR2 FQGNSA. The CDR3 is 15 residues long. As DNA, the CDR3 is TGTGCCAGCAGCCCCCACGGGCAGGGGGCTTTTGAGCAGTACTTC. This encodes CASSPHGQGAFEQYF.

This chain joins TRBV6-5 and TRBJ1-3, with D unclear. The CDR3 totals 13 residues. Germline CDR1 MNHEY, CDR2 SVGAGI. Trimming stripped 4 bases from V and 7 bases from J, with 11 bases between. The CDR3 coding sequence is TGTGCCAGCAGTTTCTCAACGGGGAACACCATATATTTT. Amino acids: CASSFSTGNTIYF.

The chain recombines TRBV18 with TRBJ2-1, with TRBD1 identical over 8 bases. Germline trimming cut 1 base from V and 5 bases from J; bases unmatched to any gene: 4. Looked up from germline, CDR1 is KGHSH and CDR2 is LQKENI. The length of the CDR3 is 15 residues. The CDR3 here is CASSPRRTGNNEQFF. In DNA, the CDR3 is TGTGCCAGCTCACCACGGAGGACAGGGAACAATGAGCAGTTCTTC. The variable domain in full, completed from reference TRBV18 and TRBJ2-1, reads NAGVMQNPRHLVRRRGQEARLRCSPMKGHSHVYWYRQLPEEGLKFMVYLQKENIIDESGMPKERFSAEFPKEGPSILRIQQVVRGDSAAYFCASSPRRTGNNEQFFGPGTRLTVL.

The chain employs TRBV19 and TRBJ2-2; no reliable D call. The germline V gene encodes CDR1 LNHDA and CDR2 SQIVND (reference sequence). CDR3 size: 15 residues. Trimming pared 3 bases from V and 6 bases from J, leaving 14 bases between. CDR3 sequence (DNA): TGTGCCAGTAGTATTGCCAGCGCGTCCGCCGGGGAGCTGTTTTTT. Protein sequence: CASSIASASAGELFF. The full variable domain, rest sourced from reference TRBV19 and TRBJ2-2, is DGGITQSPKYLFRKEGQNVTLSCEQNLNHDAMYWYRQDPGQGLRLIYYSQIVNDFQKGDIAEGYSVSREKKESFPLTVTSAQKNPTAFYLCASSIASASAGELFFGEGSRLTVL.

The CDR3 bases are TGCGCCAGCAGTGACCCTAGCACTACAGATACGCAGTATTTT. Translation: CASSDPSTTDTQYF. The chain is built from TRBV10-1 and TRBJ2-3, with D possibly matching TRBD2 (5 bases). Trimming pared 3 bases from V and 3 bases from J, leaving 10 bases between. Germline lookup yields CDR1 WNHNN and CDR2 SYGVQD (reference sequence). The CDR3 contains 14 residues.

This clone was seen many times. The chain couples TRBV27 to TRBJ1-1, with D possibly being TRBD1 (5 bases). The CDR3 totals 14 residues. Germline V lookup: CDR1 MNHEY, CDR2 SMNVEV (reference sequence). Trimming cost V 8 bases and J 8 bases, with 21 bases left between them. The CDR3 DNA is TGTGCCAGCCGCAGGGTCTCCCCAACCGACGAAGCTTTCTTT. This sequence encodes CASRRVSPTDEAFF.

The V gene is TRBV29-1, the J gene TRBJ1-4; tentatively, D is TRBD1 (5 bases). The V end was cut by 7 bases, the J end by 4 bases, with 16 bases between. The germline gives CDR1 SQVTM, CDR2 ANQGSEA. This CDR3 spans 14 amino acids. The CDR3 nucleotides read TGCAGCGCCTTAGACAGTAACCTTAATGAAAAACTGTTTTTT. Its translation: CSALDSNLNEKLFF.

V and J are TRBV4-1 and TRBJ2-5; the match to TRBD1 covers 8 bases. This CDR3 contains 15 residues. CDR1 is MGHRA, CDR2 YSYEKL, per germline. J was trimmed by 7 bases and V by 3 bases; bases with no gene match: 10. The CDR3 bases are TGCGCCAGCAGCCAGCAGGGGGCTCAGTTTGGGACCCAGTACTTC. The encoded protein is CASSQQGAQFGTQYF.

The chain couples TRBV6-6 to TRBJ1-5; 9 nucleotides align to TRBD1. V was pared by 10 bases and J by 4 bases, with 8 bases of the junction left unmatched. This CDR3 is 14 amino acids long. Germline V CDR1 and CDR2: MNHNY, SVGAGI (reference sequence). The CDR3: CATETGGANQPQHF. DNA of the CDR3: TGTGCCACCGAGACAGGGGGGGCAAATCAGCCCCAGCATTTT.

In DNA form, the CDR3 reads TGTGCCAGCTCACCAAGGGGAACAGGGCCGACCTACAATGAGCAGTTCTTC. Encoded protein: CASSPRGTGPTYNEQFF. V is TRBV18 and J is TRBJ2-1; TRBD1 is a possible D gene (6 bases). The CDR3 consists of 17 residues. Per germline, CDR1 KGHSH and CDR2 LQKENI. The V end was cut by 2 bases, the J end by 2 bases, with 16 bases between.

V usage is TRBV7-2 and J usage is TRBJ2-5; 11 nucleotides line up with TRBD2. This CDR3 is built from 16 residues. Germline V gene data show CDR1 as SGHTA and CDR2 as FQGNSA. With V trimmed by 3 bases and J by 1 base, 4 bases remained unmatched. This chain's CDR3 is CASSFLAGGFQETQYF. For the CDR3, the DNA is TGTGCCAGCAGCTTCCTAGCGGGAGGTTTCCAAGAGACCCAGTACTTC. The complete variable domain, with remaining parts taken from reference TRBV7-2 and TRBJ2-5, reads GAGVSQSPSNKVTEKGKDVELRCDPISGHTALYWYRQSLGQGLEFLIYFQGNSAPDKSGLPSDRFSAERTGGSVSTLTIQRTQQEDSAVYLCASSFLAGGFQETQYFGPGTRLLVL.

This clone turned up a few times. V is TRBV6-5 and J is TRBJ2-5, with D hard to call. The V gene's germline CDR1 is MNHEY and CDR2 SVGAGI. V lost 7 bases to trimming and J lost 5 bases, with 14 bases between them. This CDR3 is 13 amino acids long. This CDR3 reads CASTQGQWETQYF. In DNA form, the CDR3 reads TGTGCCAGCACCCAAGGCCAGTGGGAGACCCAGTACTTC.

This clone was detected only once. The genes are TRBV28 and TRBJ2-3; D might be TRBD2 (6 bases). Trimming took 1 base from V and 2 from J, leaving 10 bases between them. The CDR3 contains 15 residues. Germline assignment: CDR1 MDHEN and CDR2 SYDVKM. CDR3 in DNA: TGTGCCAGCAGTTTATCGGGACTTAACACAGATACGCAGTATTTT. Translation: CASSLSGLNTDTQYF.

The chain couples TRBV9 to TRBJ1-1, with 11 bases identical to TRBD1. The CDR3 is 15 residues long. V gave up 0 bases and J gave up 4 bases; unmatched junction bases: 2. Germline CDR1 SGDLS, CDR2 YYNGEE. The CDR3 protein is CASSVGGTGGTEAFF. Here the CDR3 DNA reads TGTGCCAGCAGCGTAGGGGGGACAGGGGGCACTGAAGCTTTCTTT. Full variable domain (rest looked up from reference TRBV9 and TRBJ1-1): DSGVTQTPKHLITATGQRVTLRCSPRSGDLSVYWYQQSLDQGLQFLIQYYNGEERAKGNILERFSAQQFPDLHSELNLSSLELGDSALYFCASSVGGTGGTEAFFGQGTRLTVV.